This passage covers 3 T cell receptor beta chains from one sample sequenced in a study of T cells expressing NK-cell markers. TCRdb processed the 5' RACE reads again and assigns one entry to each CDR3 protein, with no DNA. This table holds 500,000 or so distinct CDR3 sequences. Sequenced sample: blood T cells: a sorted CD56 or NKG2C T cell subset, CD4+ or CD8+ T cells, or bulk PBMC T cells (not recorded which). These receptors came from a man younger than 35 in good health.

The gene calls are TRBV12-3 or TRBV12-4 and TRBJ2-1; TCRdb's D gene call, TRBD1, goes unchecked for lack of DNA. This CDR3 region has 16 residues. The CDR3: CASSFLSRQANNEQFF.

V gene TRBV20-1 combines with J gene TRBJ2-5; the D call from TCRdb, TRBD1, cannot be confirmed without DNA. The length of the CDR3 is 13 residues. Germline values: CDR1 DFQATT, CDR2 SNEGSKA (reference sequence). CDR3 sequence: CSAGRGIRETQYF.

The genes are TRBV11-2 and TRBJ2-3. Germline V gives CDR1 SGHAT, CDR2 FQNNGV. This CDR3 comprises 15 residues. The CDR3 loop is CASSSTGLVSDTQYF.